This TCR beta chain emerged from a study of post-analysis software for immune sequencing data. Between the trimmed V and J ends, which lost 3 bases and 7 bases, there was a span of 6 bases. The CDR3 has 10 amino acids. Germline V gives CDR1 DFQATT, CDR2 SNEGSKA (reference sequence). General study findings and limits: Normalized Chao1 diversity was significantly lower in multiple sclerosis patients than in controls. Compared with controls, patients had more of 4 to 6 TRBV segments, including TRBV5-6, TRBV5-1 and TRBV20-1.

About this clonotype: Its antigen is not identified.

Unique molecular identifiers featured in each of the TCR beta cDNA libraries. TCRdb recomputed calls from the PCR reads with MiXCR, one row per CDR3 protein. The repertoire holds hundreds of thousands of distinct CDR3 sequences, 25% to 30% seen once, with roughly 0.57% in the top ten. Sequencing input: blood. The genes are TRBV20-1 and TRBJ1-1; D is unresolved. This clonotype was sampled from a girl aged 10-17 years with multiple sclerosis. For the CDR3, the DNA is TGCAGTGCTAGTGGAGGTGAAGCTTTCTTT. Encoded protein: CSASGGEAFF.